This T cell receptor beta chain emerged from a study of blood T cell repertoires in COVID-19. Study details: Samples of COVID-19 (acute and convalescent) were obtained from the United States, Italy and Spain. T cells, B-cell-depleted T cells, or PBMCs provided the cDNA or gDNA that served as material.

The authors' processing: Reference gene primer amplification yielded estimated nucleated cell counts. Libraries were prepared by immunoSEQ multiplex PCR; TCRdb keeps only in-frame clonotypes and omits some of them. From that table come the V and J calls and clone size; the DNA was used to work out D and trimming. The sample records over 200,000 clones, about 83% being singletons. V dropped 5 bases and J dropped 7; count of bases not matched to a gene: 7. Germline V gives CDR1 SNHLY, CDR2 FYNNEI. The CDR3 consists of 15 residues. This sequence joins TRBV2 and TRBJ1-4, with TRBD1 identical over 10 bases. The sample taken for sequencing was peripheral blood. The sequence derives from a man aged 35 to 55 with active or convalescent COVID-19. The DNA of the CDR3 is TGTGCCAGCAGTCCCCTGACAGGGGGCTCTGAAAAACTGTTTTTT. Translated, it gives CASSPLTGGSEKLFF.